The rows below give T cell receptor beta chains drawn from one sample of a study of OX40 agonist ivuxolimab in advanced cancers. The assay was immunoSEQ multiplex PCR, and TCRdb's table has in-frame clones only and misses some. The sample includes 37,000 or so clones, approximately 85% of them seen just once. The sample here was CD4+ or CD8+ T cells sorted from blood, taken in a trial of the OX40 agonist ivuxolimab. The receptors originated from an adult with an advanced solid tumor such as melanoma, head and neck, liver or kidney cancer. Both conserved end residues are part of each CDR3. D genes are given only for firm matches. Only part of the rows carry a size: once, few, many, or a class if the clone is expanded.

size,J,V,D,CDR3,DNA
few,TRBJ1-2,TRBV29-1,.,CSVDMQGYYGYTF,TGCAGCGTTGATATGCAGGGGTACTATGGCTACACCTTC
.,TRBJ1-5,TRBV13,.,CASSGGRGSNQPQHF,TGTGCCAGCAGCGGAGGCCGGGGTAGCAATCAGCCCCAGCATTTT
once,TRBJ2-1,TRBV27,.,CASSSGRVVGQFF,TGTGCCAGCAGTTCGGGCCGGGTTGTGGGGCAGTTCTTC
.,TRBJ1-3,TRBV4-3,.,CASSQDLSGLGNTIYF,TGCGCCAGCAGCCAAGATCTTTCAGGGTTGGGAAACACCATATATTTT
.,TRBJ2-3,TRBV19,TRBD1,CASSLTRTGVTDTQYF,TGTGCCAGTAGTTTAACGCGCACAGGGGTAACAGATACGCAGTATTTT
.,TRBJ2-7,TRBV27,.,CASRKLDRLAGGSSYEQYF,TGTGCCAGCAGGAAATTGGACAGGCTAGCCGGCGGGAGCTCCTACGAGCAGTACTTC
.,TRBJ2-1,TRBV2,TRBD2,CASSDFAGGVNNEQFF,TGTGCCAGCAGTGATTTTGCGGGGGGCGTGAACAATGAGCAGTTCTTC
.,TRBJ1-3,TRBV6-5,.,CASSPSGNTIYF,TGTGCCAGCAGCCCGTCTGGAAACACCATATATTTT
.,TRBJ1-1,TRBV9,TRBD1,CASSARQGDTEAFF,TGTGCCAGCAGCGCCCGACAGGGCGACACTGAAGCTTTCTTT
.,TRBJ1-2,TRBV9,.,CASSVEGRNYGYTF,TGTGCCAGCAGCGTAGAAGGCCGGAACTATGGCTACACCTTC
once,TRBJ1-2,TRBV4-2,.,CASSQEMTVLEGYTF,TGTGCCAGCAGCCAAGAAATGACGGTGCTTGAGGGCTACACCTTC
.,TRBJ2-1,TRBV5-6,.,CASSSPVEQFF,TGTGCCAGCAGCTCCCCCGTTGAGCAGTTCTTC
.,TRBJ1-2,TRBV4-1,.,CASSQVQETYGYTF,TGCGCCAGCAGCCAGGTACAGGAAACCTATGGCTACACCTTC
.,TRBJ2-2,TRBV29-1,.,CSVGQITGELFF,TGCAGCGTTGGCCAGATCACCGGGGAGCTGTTTTTT
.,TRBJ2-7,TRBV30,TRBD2,CAWSVPHVSGRAYEQYF,TGTGCCTGGAGTGTTCCCCACGTTAGCGGGAGGGCCTACGAGCAGTACTTC
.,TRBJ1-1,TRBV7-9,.,CASSPPSDRTISTEAFF,TGTGCCAGCAGCCCCCCCTCGGACAGAACCATAAGCACTGAAGCTTTCTTT
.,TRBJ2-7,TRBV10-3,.,CAINSGEYEQYF,TGTGCCATCAATAGCGGAGAATACGAGCAGTACTTC
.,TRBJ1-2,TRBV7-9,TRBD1,CASSPTGGGYGYTF,TGTGCCAGCAGCCCCACAGGGGGCGGCTATGGCTACACCTTC
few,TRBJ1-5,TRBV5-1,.,CASSSGQTPNQPQHF,TGCGCCAGCAGCTCCGGACAGACTCCCAATCAGCCCCAGCATTTT
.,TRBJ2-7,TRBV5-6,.,CASSSTGSSYEQYF,TGTGCCAGCAGCTCTACAGGGTCATCCTACGAGCAGTACTTC
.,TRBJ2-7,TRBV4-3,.,CASSQEWDISYEQYF,TGCGCCAGCAGCCAAGAATGGGACATCTCCTACGAGCAGTACTTC
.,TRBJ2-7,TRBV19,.,CASSSGQIGEQYF,TGTGCCAGTAGCTCCGGACAGATTGGGGAGCAGTACTTC
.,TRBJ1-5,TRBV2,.,CASSERGREWRPQHF,TGTGCCAGCAGTGAAAGGGGCAGGGAATGGCGGCCCCAGCATTTT
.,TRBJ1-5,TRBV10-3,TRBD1,CAISEYFRGLTAQHF,TGTGCCATCAGTGAGTATTTCAGGGGGCTTACGGCCCAGCATTTT
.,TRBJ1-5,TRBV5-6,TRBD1,CASSLVRDRGPHSNQPQHF,TGTGCCAGCAGCTTGGTCCGGGACAGGGGCCCTCATAGCAATCAGCCCCAGCATTTT
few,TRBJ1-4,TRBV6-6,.,CASSTGLSNEKLFF,TGTGCCAGCAGTACGGGACTCTCCAATGAAAAACTGTTTTTT
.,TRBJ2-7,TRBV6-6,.,CASTPDEGMTYEQYF,TGTGCCAGCACCCCTGACGAGGGGATGACCTACGAGCAGTACTTC
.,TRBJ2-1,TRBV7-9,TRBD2,CASSLMTGLAYNEQFF,TGTGCCAGCAGCCTTATGACGGGACTAGCGTACAATGAGCAGTTCTTC
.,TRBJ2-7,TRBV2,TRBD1,CASSDPGQGSYEQYF,TGTGCCAGCAGTGACCCGGGACAGGGTTCCTACGAGCAGTACTTC
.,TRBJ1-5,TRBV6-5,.,CASSLGRARQPQHF,TGTGCCAGCAGTTTGGGGCGAGCCAGACAGCCCCAGCATTTT
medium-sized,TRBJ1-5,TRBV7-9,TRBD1,CASSLTGGNQPQHF,TGTGCCAGCAGCTTAACAGGGGGCAATCAGCCCCAGCATTTT
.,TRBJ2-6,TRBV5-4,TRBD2,CASSLSGSEAGANVLTF,TGTGCCAGCAGCCTTAGCGGGAGTGAAGCTGGGGCCAACGTCCTGACTTTC
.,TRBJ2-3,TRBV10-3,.,CAISEGESTDTQYF,TGTGCCATCAGTGAAGGGGAAAGCACAGATACGCAGTATTTT
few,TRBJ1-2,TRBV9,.,CASSPERDREGYTF,TGTGCCAGCAGCCCTGAGCGGGACCGGGAGGGCTACACCTTC
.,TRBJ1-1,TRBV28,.,CASSSGTWDQVFF,TGTGCCAGCAGTTCCGGGACTTGGGACCAAGTTTTCTTT
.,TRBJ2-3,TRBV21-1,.,CASSDQTRGHPPLRDTQYF,TGTGCCAGCAGCGATCAAACCAGGGGGCATCCGCCCCTCAGAGATACGCAGTATTTT
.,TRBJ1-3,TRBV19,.,CATSRSSPGNTIYF,TGTGCCACCAGTAGGAGTTCTCCTGGAAACACCATATATTTT
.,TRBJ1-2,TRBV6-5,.,CASRQAGQYNYGYTF,TGTGCCAGCAGGCAAGCGGGACAATATAACTATGGCTACACCTTC
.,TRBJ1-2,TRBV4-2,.,CASSQLDLEHYGYTF,TGTGCCAGCAGCCAACTCGACCTGGAGCACTATGGCTACACCTTC
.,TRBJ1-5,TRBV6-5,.,CASSPGSGNNQPQHF,TGTGCCAGCAGTCCAGGGAGTGGAAACAATCAGCCCCAGCATTTT
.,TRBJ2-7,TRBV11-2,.,CASSLEVGPYEQYF,TGTGCCAGCAGCTTAGAGGTAGGGCCGTACGAGCAGTACTTC
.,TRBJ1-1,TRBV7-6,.,CASRLPSGNTEAFF,TGTGCCAGCCGCTTACCTAGTGGGAACACTGAAGCTTTCTTT
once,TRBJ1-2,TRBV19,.,CASSIDHLYGYTF,TGTGCCAGTAGTATAGATCATTTATATGGCTACACCTTC
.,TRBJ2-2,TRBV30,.,CAWRTADRTHTGELFF,TGTGCCTGGAGGACCGCTGACAGGACGCACACCGGGGAGCTGTTTTTT
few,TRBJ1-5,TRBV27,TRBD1,CASSPNTGGGNQPQHF,TGTGCCAGCAGCCCAAATACAGGGGGCGGGAATCAGCCCCAGCATTTT
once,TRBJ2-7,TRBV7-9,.,CASSLDTSYEQYF,TGTGCCAGCAGCTTAGACACCTCCTACGAGCAGTACTTC
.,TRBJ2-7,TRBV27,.,CASSVGTAVNEQYF,TGTGCCAGCAGCGTCGGGACGGCCGTGAACGAGCAGTACTTC
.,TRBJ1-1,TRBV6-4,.,CASSARMNTEAFF,TGTGCCAGCAGTGCCAGAATGAACACTGAAGCTTTCTTT
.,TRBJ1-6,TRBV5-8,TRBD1,CASSPTGGIGSPLHF,TGTGCCAGCAGCCCGACAGGGGGTATTGGTTCACCCCTCCACTTT
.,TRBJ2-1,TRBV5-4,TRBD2,CASSLGSGDYNEQFF,TGTGCCAGCAGTCTGGGGAGCGGGGACTACAATGAGCAGTTCTTC
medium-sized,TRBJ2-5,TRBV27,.,CASTPWGTSTETQYF,TGTGCCAGCACCCCATGGGGGACATCAACAGAGACCCAGTACTTC
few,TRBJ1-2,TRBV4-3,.,CASSQERSEGYTF,TGCGCCAGCAGCCAAGAACGATCTGAGGGCTACACCTTC
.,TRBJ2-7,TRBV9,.,CASSPRTVSTYEQYF,TGTGCCAGCAGCCCGCGGACGGTCTCCACCTACGAGCAGTACTTC
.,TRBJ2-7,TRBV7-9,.,CASSSGGVAEQYF,TGTGCCAGCAGCTCTGGAGGAGTAGCCGAGCAGTACTTC
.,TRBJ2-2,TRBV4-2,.,CASSQEAFLAGELFF,TGTGCCAGCAGCCAAGAGGCTTTTTTGGCCGGGGAGCTGTTTTTT
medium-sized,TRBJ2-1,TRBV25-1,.,CASSAPDGSSYNEQFF,TGTGCCAGCAGTGCCCCGGACGGGAGCTCCTACAATGAGCAGTTCTTC
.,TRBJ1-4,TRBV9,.,CASSGSPQLGEKLFF,TGTGCCAGCAGCGGCTCTCCTCAATTGGGTGAAAAACTGTTTTTT
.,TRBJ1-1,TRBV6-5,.,CASRGQPGLNTEAFF,TGTGCCAGCAGGGGCCAGCCAGGGCTGAACACTGAAGCTTTCTTT
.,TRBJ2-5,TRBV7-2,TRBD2,CASSRYSGFQETQYF,TGTGCCAGCAGCCGGTATAGCGGGTTTCAAGAGACCCAGTACTTC